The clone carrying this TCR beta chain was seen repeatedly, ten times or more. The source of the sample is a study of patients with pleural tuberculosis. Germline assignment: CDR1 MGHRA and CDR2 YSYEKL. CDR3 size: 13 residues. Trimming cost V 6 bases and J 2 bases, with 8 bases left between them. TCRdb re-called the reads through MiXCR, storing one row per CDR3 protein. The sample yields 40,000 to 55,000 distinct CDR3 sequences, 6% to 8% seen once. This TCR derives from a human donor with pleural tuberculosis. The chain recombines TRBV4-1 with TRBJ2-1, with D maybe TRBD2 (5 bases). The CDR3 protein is CASSLGAYNEQFF. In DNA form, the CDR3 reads TGCGCCAGCAGTTTGGGAGCCTACAATGAGCAGTTCTTC.